This entry lists 14 T cell receptor beta chains sequenced from one sample in a study of radiotherapy plus CTLA-4 blockade in lung cancer. TCRdb keeps only in-frame clones here, not all; method: immunoSEQ multiplex PCR. Of more than 75,000 clones detected, roughly 74% appear once; the ten largest clones hold 2.8%. The sample here was peripheral blood, taken from a patient treated with radiotherapy plus ipilimumab. Receptors originate from a human donor with non-small cell lung cancer who had a partial response to radiotherapy plus ipilimumab. Some clones in this sample may be carry-over from other donors' samples.

The chain couples TRBV28 to TRBJ2-7; 10 bases line up with TRBD1. Trimming cost V 5 bases and J 5 bases; bases outside gene matches: 12. Germline loops: CDR1 MDHEN, CDR2 SYDVKM. The CDR3 extends over 16 amino acids. CDR3 sequence reads: CASSPPGTGVYNEQYF. The CDR3, as DNA: TGTGCCAGCAGTCCCCCAGGGACAGGGGTTTATAACGAGCAGTACTTC.

The table lists this clone with a few counts. This chain joins TRBV28 and TRBJ1-5; the match to TRBD1 covers 8 bases. Germline V gene lookup returns CDR1 MDHEN and CDR2 SYDVKM. This CDR3 has 15 residues. V was clipped by 6 bases and J by 2 bases; unmatched bases: 6. The CDR3 DNA reads TGTGCCAGCAGCTCCGGGACAGGACGCAATCAGCCCCAGCATTTT. This sequence encodes CASSSGTGRNQPQHF. The full variable domain, rest sourced from reference TRBV28 and TRBJ1-5, is DVKVTQSSRYLVKRTGEKVFLECVQDMDHENMFWYRQDPGLGLRLIYFSYDVKMKEKGDIPEGYSVSREKKERFSLILESASTNQTSMYLCASSSGTGRNQPQHFGDGTRLSIL.

The chain joins TRBV5-4 to TRBJ2-7; 7 nucleotides line up with TRBD2. This CDR3 contains 16 residues. Germline lookup yields CDR1 SGHNT and CDR2 YYREEE (reference sequence). With V trimmed by 0 bases and J by 3 bases, 9 bases remained unmatched. As DNA, the CDR3 is TGTGCCAGCAGCTTGGATCTGTCTAGCGGCTTCTACGAGCAGTACTTC. This sequence encodes CASSLDLSSGFYEQYF.

The CDR3 sequence is CATSRGWSHYGYTF. In DNA, the CDR3 is TGTGCCACCAGCAGAGGTTGGAGCCACTATGGCTACACCTTC. This chain connects TRBV15 to TRBJ1-2; D gene uncertain. Germline V gene sequence: CDR1 LNHNV, CDR2 YYDKDF (reference sequence). Trimming removed 1 base at V and 3 bases at J, with 9 bases between. CDR3 length: 14 amino acids.

This clone showed up just a few times. The chain uses TRBV15 and TRBJ1-2, with D uncertain. Germline loops: CDR1 LNHNV, CDR2 YYDKDF (reference sequence). This CDR3 region has 14 residues. The ends were cut back, 1 base at V and 1 base at J, with 7 bases in the middle. Written as DNA, the CDR3 is TGTGCCACCAGCAGAGCCGGGATTAACTATGGCTACACCTTC. This encodes CATSRAGINYGYTF.

The gene calls are TRBV28 and TRBJ1-1; 7 bases align to TRBD1. Trimming at V came to 6 bases and at J to 0 bases, leaving 16 bases not matched to a gene. Per the germline V gene, CDR1 is MDHEN and CDR2 is SYDVKM. This CDR3 contains 18 residues. In DNA, the CDR3 is TGTGCCAGCAGCCCAGCCGGACAGGCCGGGGTTTTGAACACTGAAGCTTTCTTT. It is translated as CASSPAGQAGVLNTEAFF.

The chain carries TRBV9 and TRBJ2-1, with a possible D match to TRBD2 (6 bases). The CDR3 runs to 12 residues. Germline assignment: CDR1 SGDLS and CDR2 YYNGEE. V was clipped by 0 bases and J by 8 bases, with 6 bases between them. The CDR3 nucleotides read TGTGCCAGCAGCGTAGCGGGGGATGAGCAGTTCTTC. Its protein is CASSVAGDEQFF.

The CDR3, as DNA: TGTGCCAGTAGCTTGACAGCGAACACTGAAGCTTTCTTT. Translating it yields CASSLTANTEAFF. The chain links TRBV19 to TRBJ1-1; D might be TRBD1 (5 bases). This CDR3 comprises 13 residues. Per the germline V gene, CDR1 is LNHDA and CDR2 is SQIVND (reference sequence). The V gene lost 6 bases and the J gene lost 1 base, with 9 bases spanning the gap.

The chain couples TRBV5-4 to TRBJ1-1; D perhaps matches TRBD1 (6 bases). The ends were cut back, 2 bases at V and 5 bases at J, with 13 bases in the middle. This CDR3 has 14 amino acids. Germline V gene data show CDR1 as SGHNT and CDR2 as YYREEE (reference sequence). The CDR3 loop is CASSLGGVETEAFF. DNA of the CDR3: TGTGCCAGCAGCTTAGGGGGAGTTGAGACTGAAGCTTTCTTT.

CDR3 amino acids: CASSQHGTGKEKLFF. The CDR3 nucleotides are TGCGCCAGCAGCCAACACGGGACAGGGAAGGAAAAACTGTTTTTT. This chain uses TRBV4-1 with TRBJ1-4; 9 positions match TRBD1. V dropped 2 bases and J dropped 8; count of bases not matched to a gene: 6. The germline V gene encodes CDR1 MGHRA and CDR2 YSYEKL. The CDR3 contains 15 residues.

The J gene is TRBJ2-5, the V gene TRBV28, with a weak D call TRBD1 (6 bases). Germline V lookup: CDR1 MDHEN, CDR2 SYDVKM. CDR3 length equals 14 residues. V was pared by 0 bases and J by 6 bases, with 11 bases between. CDR3 bases: TGTGCCAGCAGTTTATGGTCAGGGGACAAGACCCAGTACTTC. It translates to CASSLWSGDKTQYF. Supplemented by reference TRBV28 and TRBJ2-5, the full variable domain reads DVKVTQSSRYLVKRTGEKVFLECVQDMDHENMFWYRQDPGLGLRLIYFSYDVKMKEKGDIPEGYSVSREKKERFSLILESASTNQTSMYLCASSLWSGDKTQYFGPGTRLLVL.

V gene TRBV7-2 combines with J gene TRBJ2-7, with TRBD1 as a possible D gene (6 bases). From germline, CDR1 is SGHTA and CDR2 FQGNSA. CDR3 size: 14 residues. The V end lost 7 bases, the J end lost 6 bases, and 19 bases lay between the germline ends. The CDR3 spells CASTNTGFLFEQYF. The CDR3 coding sequence is TGTGCCAGCACCAATACAGGGTTCCTTTTCGAGCAGTACTTC.

The chain has TRBV27 and TRBJ2-1; 13 nucleotides match TRBD2. Germline lookup yields CDR1 MNHEY and CDR2 SMNVEV (reference sequence). The CDR3 is 17 residues long. With V trimmed by 5 bases and J by 3 bases, 7 bases remained unmatched. The CDR3 here is CASSPRTSGSIYNEQFF. The DNA for the CDR3 is TGTGCCAGCAGTCCAAGGACTAGCGGGAGTATCTACAATGAGCAGTTCTTC.

In its sample, this clone was seen a few times. V is TRBV10-3 and J is TRBJ1-4; the D is unclear. The length of the CDR3 is 13 residues. Trimming removed 8 bases from V and 5 bases from J, with 12 bases in between. Looked up from germline, CDR1 is ENHRY and CDR2 is SYGVKD. CDR3 sequence (DNA): TGTGCCATCTCCGACGGGAAAAATGAAAAACTGTTTTTT. Amino acid sequence: CAISDGKNEKLFF.